This TCR beta chain is from a study of T cell responses to AZD1222 COVID-19 vaccine. Study results and caveats: Rises in breadth and depth of Spike-specific TCRs came after two AZD1222 doses. Donors were mostly white British, more females; clonal diversity possibly underestimated. Nearly half of the spike-specific TCRs reportedly recognize variant regions that carry no mutations.

TCRdb keeps only in-frame clones here, not all; method: immunoSEQ multiplex PCR. Its table lists 150,000 or so clones. The junction had 1 base not matched to a gene; V was cut back by 0 bases and J by 3 bases. The CDR3 is 14 residues long. CDR1 and CDR2 (germline): SGHRS, YFSETQ. As to this clone: Its target is not known.

The chain couples TRBV5-1 to TRBJ2-5; 8 bases match TRBD2. Material for sequencing was peripheral blood. This TCR derives from an adult in good health. This chain's CDR3 is CASSLAGGEETQYF. In DNA, the CDR3 is TGCGCCAGCAGCTTGGCCGGGGGGGAAGAGACCCAGTACTTC.